A selection of T cell receptor beta chains follows, all from one sample in a study of identical twins. TCRdb passed the 5' RACE reads through MiXCR, listing each CDR3 protein once. The sample has approximately 140,000 distinct CDR3 sequences, 3.5% seen once. The sequenced material came from memory T cells sorted from blood. These receptors were taken from a young man in good health. Each CDR3 is given with its conserved first and last residue. A D gene is named only where the DNA matches it firmly. Not every row has a clone size; where given, it reads once, few, many or a size class.

-,TRBJ2-1,TRBV11-2,many,CASSLVAAKAKEFF,TGTGCCAGCAGCTTAGTAGCGGCAAAAGCGAAGGAGTTCTTC
-,TRBJ1-2,TRBV6-1,many,CASRAEVVYGYTF,TGTGCCAGCAGGGCCGAAGTAGTCTATGGCTACACCTTC
TRBD2,TRBJ2-6,TRBV9,many,CASSVAAGGPSGANVLTF,TGTGCCAGCAGCGTAGCGGCGGGAGGTCCCTCTGGGGCCAACGTCCTGACTTTC
-,TRBJ1-2,TRBV11-3,many,CASSLGGNADGYTF,TGTGCCAGCAGCTTAGGCGGTAATGCGGATGGCTACACCTTC
-,TRBJ2-3,TRBV10-1,many,CASSTDPPGRQYF,TGCGCCAGCAGTACGGACCCACCCGGTAGGCAGTATTTT
-,TRBJ2-7,TRBV7-9,-,CASSLAATPHEQYF,TGTGCCAGCAGCTTGGCGGCCACCCCTCACGAGCAGTACTTC
-,TRBJ1-1,TRBV29-1,many,CSVEQAMGTEAFF,TGCAGCGTTGAACAGGCAATGGGCACTGAAGCTTTCTTT
TRBD1,TRBJ1-6,TRBV11-2,-,CASSLDRRTGINSPLHF,TGTGCCAGCAGCTTAGATCGGCGGACAGGGATTAATTCACCCCTCCACTTT
TRBD1,TRBJ2-2,TRBV7-6,few,CASSLTGQGTGELFF,TGTGCCAGCAGCTTAACGGGACAGGGGACCGGGGAGCTGTTTTTT
TRBD2,TRBJ2-1,TRBV4-1,many,CASTSGRWEQFF,TGCGCCAGCACGAGCGGGAGATGGGAGCAGTTCTTC
-,TRBJ2-2,TRBV5-1,many,CASSLDPRRTGELFF,TGCGCCAGCAGCTTGGATCCCCGGAGGACCGGGGAGCTGTTTTTT
TRBD1,TRBJ2-1,TRBV20-1,many,CSAFPGQYNEQFF,TGCAGTGCTTTTCCGGGACAGTACAATGAGCAGTTCTTC
-,TRBJ2-5,TRBV20-1,many,CSAKVVGTGETQYF,TGCAGTGCTAAGGTGGTTGGAACGGGGGAGACCCAGTACTTC
-,TRBJ2-3,TRBV6-4,-,CASSTTYDTSDTQYF,TGTGCCAGCAGTACCACATACGACACATCAGATACGCAGTATTTT
-,TRBJ1-2,TRBV4-1,many,CASSQVPSEGAQGYTF,TGCGCCAGCAGCCAAGTTCCCTCCGAAGGGGCGCAGGGCTACACCTTC
TRBD1,TRBJ2-5,TRBV15,many,CATSRDSGGETQYF,TGTGCCACCAGCAGAGATTCAGGGGGAGAGACCCAGTACTTC
-,TRBJ1-1,TRBV19,many,CASQQGPYTEAFF,TGTGCCAGCCAACAGGGCCCTTACACTGAAGCTTTCTTT